These 30 T cell receptor beta chains came from one sample sequenced in a study of graft-versus-host responses after intestinal transplantation. Sequenced by immunoSEQ multiplex PCR; TCRdb stores in-frame clones only, minus some. The sample carries some 25,000 clones, roughly 93% recorded once. The sample consisted of PBMCs, taken 18 days after transplant. These receptors originate from a human patient who received an intestinal transplant, so some T cells may come from the graft donor.

The genes are TRBV30 and TRBJ1-5; D unclear. V dropped 1 base and J dropped 5 bases, with 9 bases sitting between them. Germline lookup yields CDR1 GTSNPN and CDR2 SVGIG (reference sequence). This CDR3 comprises 13 residues. The CDR3: CAWSAQADQPQHF. Here the CDR3 DNA reads TGTGCCTGGAGTGCGCAGGCTGATCAGCCCCAGCATTTT.

The genes are TRBV7-8 and TRBJ2-3, with D perhaps matching TRBD2 (5 bases). Germline V gives CDR1 SGHVS, CDR2 FQNEAQ. Trimming cost V 7 bases and J 5 bases, with 13 bases left between them. CDR3 length equals 13 residues. DNA for the CDR3: TGTGCCAGCATCCCAGTGGGAGAAGATACGCAGTATTTT. This translates into CASIPVGEDTQYF.

This chain joins TRBV4-1 and TRBJ1-1; possible D gene TRBD1, 6 bases. The CDR3 is 14 residues long. Germline values: CDR1 MGHRA, CDR2 YSYEKL. V was pared by 4 bases and J by 9 bases, with 18 bases between. The CDR3 DNA follows: TGCGCCAGCAGCCCAGGCATGGGGGGGGCAAAAGCTTTCTTT. Encoded protein: CASSPGMGGAKAFF.

The chain has TRBV4-1 and TRBJ2-1, with D hard to call. The CDR3 extends over 17 amino acids. Germline CDR1 reads MGHRA; CDR2 reads YSYEKL. Trimming removed 5 bases from V and 5 bases from J, with 22 bases in between. The CDR3 spells CASSRTEELKYNNEQFF. The CDR3 DNA reads as TGCGCCAGCAGCAGGACCGAGGAACTCAAGTACAACAATGAGCAGTTCTTC.

The rearrangement joins TRBV6-1 to TRBJ2-7, with 7 bases identical to TRBD2. CDR3 length equals 11 residues. V lost 8 bases and J lost 8; bases outside the gene matches: 6. Germline loops: CDR1 MNHNS, CDR2 SASEGT. CDR3 nucleotide sequence: TGTGCCAGCGGGGACGGGGGGAAGCAGTACTTC. This translates into CASGDGGKQYF.

The CDR3 loop reads CASSRQANSYEQYF. The CDR3 DNA reads as TGTGCCAGCAGCCGACAGGCCAACTCCTACGAGCAGTACTTC. J is TRBJ2-7 and V is TRBV7-2, with a weak D call TRBD1 (6 bases). From germline, CDR1 is SGHTA and CDR2 FQGNSA. Deletions cut 5 bases from V and 0 bases from J, with 11 bases between. There are 14 residues in the CDR3. Variable domain in full (rest from reference TRBV7-2 and TRBJ2-7): GAGVSQSPSNKVTEKGKDVELRCDPISGHTALYWYRQSLGQGLEFLIYFQGNSAPDKSGLPSDRFSAERTGGSVSTLTIQRTQQEDSAVYLCASSRQANSYEQYFGPGTRLTVT.

The J gene is TRBJ2-5, the V gene TRBV9, with unresolved D. Germline V gene sequence: CDR1 SGDLS, CDR2 YYNGEE. This CDR3 region has 15 residues. The germline V and J ends were trimmed by 0 bases and 4 bases, with 13 bases remaining between them. CDR3 protein: CASSVGASLGETQYF. CDR3 DNA sequence: TGTGCCAGCAGCGTAGGTGCAAGTCTGGGAGAGACCCAGTACTTC. The full variable domain, with the rest looked up from reference TRBV9 and TRBJ2-5, is DSGVTQTPKHLITATGQRVTLRCSPRSGDLSVYWYQQSLDQGLQFLIQYYNGEERAKGNILERFSAQQFPDLHSELNLSSLELGDSALYFCASSVGASLGETQYFGPGTRLLVL.

This sequence joins TRBV6-1 and TRBJ1-5, with TRBD1 matching over 9 bases. The ends lost 9 bases at V and 6 bases at J; junction bases unmatched: 6. In germline, CDR1 is MNHNS, CDR2 SASEGT. This CDR3 is built from 13 residues. This CDR3 reads CASRQGGSQPQHF. The DNA for the CDR3 is TGTGCCAGTCGACAGGGGGGCAGTCAGCCCCAGCATTTT.

The chain uses TRBV18 and TRBJ2-1; D might be TRBD2 (6 bases). The CDR3 totals 17 residues. V was trimmed by 4 bases and J by 4 bases, leaving 20 bases between them. Germline CDR1 KGHSH, CDR2 LQKENI. The DNA of the CDR3 is TGTGCCAGCTCACTCTCGCGGGGAAACGGGGGATACAATGAGCAGTTCTTC. This sequence encodes CASSLSRGNGGYNEQFF.

The rearrangement uses TRBV9 and TRBJ2-7, with D hard to call. This CDR3 spans 13 amino acids. Germline CDR1 reads SGDLS; CDR2 reads YYNGEE. Trimming removed 4 bases at V and 6 bases at J, with 14 bases between. CDR3 loop: CASSRSLGSEQYF. CDR3 nucleotide sequence: TGTGCCAGCAGCCGGTCCCTGGGGTCCGAGCAGTACTTC.

The chain joins TRBV9 to TRBJ2-7; D may be TRBD2 (6 bases). CDR3 size: 15 residues. The V and J ends lost 0 bases and 0 bases respectively, with 10 bases between them. Germline CDR1 SGDLS, CDR2 YYNGEE. CDR3 in DNA: TGTGCCAGCAGCGTAGAATCCGGGGGCTCCTACGAGCAGTACTTC. Its protein product is CASSVESGGSYEQYF.

The CDR3: CATRHSGQPQHF. Written as DNA, the CDR3 is TGTGCCACGCGACATTCGGGTCAGCCCCAGCATTTT. This chain links TRBV15 with TRBJ1-5; D is unclear. V gave up 9 bases and J gave up 6 bases, with 12 bases separating them. This CDR3 comprises 12 residues. Germline V gene lookup returns CDR1 LNHNV and CDR2 YYDKDF (reference sequence). Together with reference TRBV15 and TRBJ1-5, the CDR3 gives the full variable domain: DAMVIQNPRYQVTQFGKPVTLSCSQTLNHNVMYWYQQKSSQAPKLLFHYYDKDFNNEADTPDNFQSRRPNTSFCFLDIRSPGLGDTAMYLCATRHSGQPQHFGDGTRLSIL.

The gene calls are TRBV4-1 and TRBJ2-5; a possible D gene is TRBD2 (7 bases). The CDR3 consists of 16 residues. Per germline, CDR1 MGHRA and CDR2 YSYEKL. V lost 4 bases to trimming and J lost 0 bases, with 15 bases between them. DNA for the CDR3: TGCGCCAGCAGCCTCCTCGCGGGGGCGGACCAAGAGACCCAGTACTTC. Residues: CASSLLAGADQETQYF.

This chain links TRBV15 with TRBJ2-3, with 9 bases fitting TRBD2. Per the germline V gene, CDR1 is LNHNV and CDR2 is YYDKDF (reference sequence). The CDR3 is made up of 15 amino acids. After removal of 4 bases from V and 7 bases from J, the junction contained 9 bases not matched to a gene. The chain's CDR3 is CATSIAAGGPYTQYF. In DNA, the CDR3 is TGTGCCACCAGCATTGCGGCGGGGGGGCCATATACGCAGTATTTT.

As to this clone: The conserved phenylalanine or tryptophan is not found at the CDR3 terminus, so this likely reflects a read error. This sequence joins TRBV6-5 and TRBJ1-1; D is undetermined. The V and J ends lost 0 bases and 8 bases respectively, with 16 bases between them. There are 15 residues in the CDR3. The germline V gene has CDR1 MNHEY and CDR2 SVGAGI. For the CDR3, the DNA is TGTGCCAGCAGTTACTCGAACTCCTTCCTTGGCGAAGCTTTCTCT. It is translated as CASSYSNSFLGEAFS.

The V and J genes are TRBV19 and TRBJ2-7, with TRBD1 matching 8 bases. The CDR3 runs 14 residues. The germline V gene has CDR1 LNHDA and CDR2 SQIVND (reference sequence). V lost 5 bases and J lost 2; bases outside the gene matches: 5. The CDR3: CASSPPGQAYEQYF. The CDR3, as DNA: TGTGCCAGTAGTCCGCCGGGACAGGCCTACGAGCAGTACTTC.

This rearrangement joins TRBV14 to TRBJ1-1; TRBD1 matches 7 bases. The CDR3 is made up of 16 amino acids. V was clipped by 4 bases and J by 1 base; unmatched bases: 9. Per germline, CDR1 SGHDN and CDR2 FVKESK. The CDR3 region is CASSPLLQGSNTEAFF. CDR3 DNA: TGTGCCAGCAGCCCCCTCTTACAGGGGTCGAACACTGAAGCTTTCTTT.

This clone occurred a few times. The gene calls are TRBV19 and TRBJ2-7; 11 bases are shared with TRBD2. With 5 bases clipped from V and 4 bases from J, the junction kept 4 bases outside the gene matches. This CDR3 is 14 amino acids long. Germline assignment: CDR1 LNHDA and CDR2 SQIVND (reference sequence). The CDR3 coding sequence is TGTGCCAGTAGTTCAGGGACTAGCGGATACGAGCAGTACTTC. It encodes CASSSGTSGYEQYF.

The chain has TRBV7-8 and TRBJ1-4, with 8 bases identical to TRBD1. The CDR3 has 15 residues. Germline V gives CDR1 SGHVS, CDR2 FQNEAQ. V shed 5 bases, J shed 2 bases, and the junction held 4 bases outside the gene matches. The DNA for the CDR3 is TGTGCCAGCAGCCCAGGGGGCACGACTAATGAAAAACTGTTTTTT. It specifies CASSPGGTTNEKLFF.

The rearrangement joins TRBV11-2 to TRBJ2-1; D is undetermined. Trimming cost V 5 bases and J 5 bases, with 19 bases left between them. CDR3 length: 16 residues. The germline V gene encodes CDR1 SGHAT and CDR2 FQNNGV. The CDR3 reads CASSPWTGPRNNEQFF. The CDR3 DNA reads as TGTGCCAGCAGCCCATGGACCGGGCCGCGAAACAATGAGCAGTTCTTC.

The J gene is TRBJ2-6, the V gene TRBV4-1; 8 bases are a match to TRBD1. J was trimmed by 4 bases and V by 1 base; bases with no gene match: 3. Germline values: CDR1 MGHRA, CDR2 YSYEKL. The CDR3 is made up of 16 amino acids. CDR3 nucleotide sequence: TGCGCCAGCAGCCAAGGACAGGGGACCGGGGCCAACGTCCTGACTTTC. It codes for CASSQGQGTGANVLTF.

The chain joins TRBV7-6 to TRBJ2-7; 8 nucleotides line up with TRBD2. This CDR3 contains 14 residues. After removal of 1 base from V and 1 base from J, the junction contained 0 bases not matched to a gene. Germline assignment: CDR1 SGHVS and CDR2 FNYEAQ. CDR3 in amino acids: CASSLVAGSYEQYF. CDR3 nucleotides: TGTGCCAGCAGCTTAGTAGCGGGGTCCTACGAGCAGTACTTC.

CDR3 DNA: TGTGCCAGCTCTCCAGGCAGAAACACTGAAGCTTTCTTT. Its protein is CASSPGRNTEAFF. V and J are TRBV6-6 and TRBJ1-1; D is undetermined. CDR1 and CDR2 (germline): MNHNY, SVGAGI (reference sequence). Trimming removed 8 bases from V and 2 bases from J, with 12 bases in between. There are 13 residues in the CDR3.

This chain uses TRBV7-3 with TRBJ1-1; 7 bases fit TRBD1. V trimming: 1 base; J trimming: 4 bases; junction bases outside the gene matches: 9. CDR3 length: 16 residues. Germline assignment: CDR1 SGHTA and CDR2 FQGTGA. CDR3 DNA: TGTGCCAGCAGCTTAAGGGACAGCCGACTGGGCACTGAAGCTTTCTTT. Protein sequence: CASSLRDSRLGTEAFF.

The rearrangement uses TRBV5-6 and TRBJ1-2, with 8 bases matching TRBD1. This CDR3 has 14 amino acids. Germline CDR1 reads SGHDT; CDR2 reads YYEEEE. CDR3 loop: CAISRQGASYGYTF. The CDR3 DNA reads as TGTGCAATAAGCCGGCAGGGGGCATCCTATGGCTACACCTTC.

This chain connects TRBV15 to TRBJ1-3; D is unclear. The germline V gene has CDR1 LNHNV and CDR2 YYDKDF (reference sequence). The germline V and J ends were trimmed by 0 bases and 3 bases, with 12 bases remaining between them. This CDR3 has 16 amino acids. CDR3 in amino acids: CATSRDYIGFGNTIYF. CDR3 sequence (DNA): TGTGCCACCAGCAGAGATTATATAGGTTTTGGAAACACCATATATTTT.

The chain links TRBV27 to TRBJ1-1; D is perhaps TRBD1 (5 bases). V lost 7 bases and J 1 base, leaving 13 bases between the germline ends. This CDR3 has 14 amino acids. Germline V lookup: CDR1 MNHEY, CDR2 SMNVEV (reference sequence). CDR3 region: CASKLGGPNTEAFF. CDR3 nucleotides: TGTGCCAGCAAATTGGGGGGACCGAACACTGAAGCTTTCTTT.

V and J are TRBV6-1 and TRBJ2-5; 7 bases agree with TRBD1. The CDR3 is made up of 15 amino acids. Germline V gene data show CDR1 as MNHNS and CDR2 as SASEGT. Germline trimming cut 5 bases from V and 0 bases from J; bases unmatched to any gene: 6. CDR3 DNA sequence: TGTGCCAGCAGTAAGGGGACAGTGTACCAAGAGACCCAGTACTTC. This sequence encodes CASSKGTVYQETQYF.

This clone appeared a single time. The J gene is TRBJ2-2, the V gene TRBV7-8, with D tentatively TRBD1 (6 bases). The germline V gene has CDR1 SGHVS and CDR2 FQNEAQ. With 7 bases removed from V and 3 bases from J, the gap between germline ends came to 21 bases. There are 17 residues in the CDR3. The CDR3 DNA reads as TGTGCCAGCACCACCCGGAGGAGCAGGACAGACACCGGGGAGCTGTTTTTT. It yields the protein CASTTRRSRTDTGELFF.

The chain carries TRBV2 and TRBJ2-7, with TRBD1 as a possible D gene (5 bases). From germline, CDR1 is SNHLY and CDR2 FYNNEI. V shed 7 bases and J shed 5 bases, with 12 bases lying between them. The CDR3 is made up of 12 amino acids. DNA for the CDR3: TGTGCCAGCACTGGAAGGGGCCACGAGCAGTACTTC. Residues: CASTGRGHEQYF.